This T cell receptor (beta chain) was captured in a study of T cell responses to AZD1222 COVID-19 vaccine. General study results and limits: Increased Spike-specific TCR breadth and depth were observed after two AZD1222 doses.

Germline V CDR1 and CDR2: MDHEN, SYDVKM. V gave up 5 bases and J gave up 2 bases, with 9 bases separating them. This CDR3 is built from 13 residues. Assay used: immunoSEQ multiplex PCR; TCRdb lists only in-frame clones, some missing. This table holds under 130,000 clones, 89% found once. Remarks on this clone: Its antigen remains unidentified.

Analysis merged second doses at about 4 or about 12 weeks. Material: peripheral blood, obtained 28 days after the second AZD1222 dose. This TCR came from an adult who received the AZD1222 COVID-19 vaccine. The genes are TRBV28 and TRBJ1-2; D is undetermined. The CDR3 DNA reads as TGTGCCAGCAGTCAAGCCCAGAACTATGGCTACACCTTC. Its translation: CASSQAQNYGYTF.